This TCR beta chain was recovered during a study of control samples from healthy donors and cancer patients. Germline V gives CDR1 GTSNPN, CDR2 SVGIG (reference sequence). The CDR3 consists of 16 residues. Trimming cost V 2 bases and J 2 bases, with 15 bases left between them. The data were produced by immunoSEQ multiplex PCR, yet TCRdb's version contains in-frame clones alone and is incomplete. The sample holds roughly 79,000 clones, about four fifths seen once. The sample consisted of blood. The receptor was isolated from a man aged 45-65 years in good health. This chain connects TRBV30 to TRBJ2-2; D is possibly TRBD1 or TRBD2 (5 bases each). This CDR3 reads CAWSIPGPDNTGELFF. CDR3 sequence (DNA): TGTGCCTGGAGTATTCCGGGACCGGACAACACCGGGGAGCTGTTTTTT.